The 23 T cell receptor beta chains presented below share a single source sample, sequenced in a study of cytotoxic CD8 clonotypes in ibrutinib-treated CLL. The table came from immunoSEQ multiplex PCR; TCRdb's copy has only in-frame clones and leaves some out. Among some 140,000 clones listed, around 93% were seen once. Sequencing was performed on PBMCs, taken after 12 months of ibrutinib treatment. The receptors originated from a human donor with chronic lymphocytic leukemia.

V and J are TRBV6-5 and TRBJ2-1; the D call may be TRBD1 or TRBD2 (5 bases each). CDR1 and CDR2 from the germline V gene are MNHEY and SVGAGI. The CDR3 spans 16 residues. Trimming shortened V by 4 bases and J by 5 bases, and 18 bases separated the two germline ends. CDR3 DNA sequence: TGTGCCAGCAGTTCCCCTACAGGTTTGGGACACAATGAGCAGTTCTTC. Its translation is CASSSPTGLGHNEQFF.

The sample holds a few counts of this clone. This rearrangement joins TRBV11-2 to TRBJ1-4; 8 bases match TRBD1. V shed 3 bases, J shed 2 bases, and the junction held 5 bases outside the gene matches. The CDR3 runs to 16 residues. Germline V gives CDR1 SGHAT, CDR2 FQNNGV. The CDR3 protein is CASSLWTGFTNEKLFF. The CDR3 bases are TGTGCCAGCAGCTTGTGGACAGGGTTTACTAATGAAAAACTGTTTTTT.

The chain couples TRBV5-4 to TRBJ2-1; TRBD2 agrees at 8 bases. CDR3 length equals 14 residues. Trimming cost V 4 bases and J 6 bases; bases outside gene matches: 6. CDR1 SGHNT and CDR2 YYREEE come from the germline V gene (reference sequence). CDR3 loop: CASSIAAGGNEQFF. As DNA, the CDR3 is TGTGCCAGCAGCATAGCGGCGGGGGGCAATGAGCAGTTCTTC.

This chain joins TRBV25-1 and TRBJ2-7, with a tentative D call TRBD2 (5 bases). Germline V gene data show CDR1 as MGHDK and CDR2 as SYGVNS. This CDR3 is 15 amino acids long. Trimming took 1 base from V and 1 from J, leaving 11 bases between them. CDR3: CASSESRGSSYEQYF. The CDR3 coding sequence is TGTGCCAGCAGTGAATCACGTGGGAGTTCCTACGAGCAGTACTTC.

The chain carries TRBV5-3 and TRBJ2-5, with 11 bases fitting TRBD2. TRBV5-3 has ORF status, its function being uncertain. Trimming at V came to 3 bases and at J to 4 bases, leaving 14 bases not matched to a gene. This CDR3 is 18 amino acids long. The CDR3 sequence: CARSYLSLAGDPPETQYF. The CDR3 DNA reads as TGTGCCAGAAGCTATCTGTCACTAGCGGGGGACCCCCCAGAGACCCAGTACTTC.

The chain recombines TRBV15 with TRBJ1-1; possibly TRBD1 for D (5 bases). Trimming took off 6 bases at V and 0 bases at J, with 8 bases between the two ends. Per the germline V gene, CDR1 is LNHNV and CDR2 is YYDKDF (reference sequence). The CDR3 runs 13 residues. The CDR3 nucleotides read TGTGCCACCAGTGAGGGGCTGAACACTGAAGCTTTCTTT. Its translation is CATSEGLNTEAFF.

This clone has only a few counts. The gene calls are TRBV28 and TRBJ2-1, with D possibly matching TRBD1 (5 bases). V lost 6 bases and J lost 5, with 17 bases in between. CDR1 and CDR2 (germline): MDHEN, SYDVKM. The CDR3 contains 15 residues. DNA for the CDR3: TGTGCCAGCAGCGGAATCAGGGCTAGAAACAATGAGCAGTTCTTC. Its translation is CASSGIRARNNEQFF.

This clone was seen just once. The V gene is TRBV6-6, the J gene TRBJ2-3, with 8 nucleotides matching TRBD2. This CDR3 contains 15 residues. J gave up 3 bases and V 4 bases, and 6 bases lay outside the gene matches. Germline lookup yields CDR1 MNHNY and CDR2 SVGAGI (reference sequence). The DNA for the CDR3 is TGTGCCAGCAGTTTTTACCGGGAGGGAACAGATACGCAGTATTTT. Translated: CASSFYREGTDTQYF.

J is TRBJ2-1 and V is TRBV7-9, with D unclear. This CDR3 has 14 amino acids. Germline V gene data show CDR1 as SEHNR and CDR2 as FQNEAQ (reference sequence). Trimming stripped 4 bases from V and 4 bases from J, with 11 bases between. This CDR3 reads CASSSGPSYNEQFF. The CDR3 DNA is TGTGCCAGCAGCTCAGGTCCGTCTTACAATGAGCAGTTCTTC.

This sequence joins TRBV7-6 and TRBJ2-7, with 7 positions matching TRBD1. Unmatched junction bases numbered 11, after V lost 3 bases and J lost 6 bases. In germline, CDR1 is SGHVS, CDR2 FNYEAQ. The length of the CDR3 is 15 residues. CDR3: CASSFGAGGSGEQYF. DNA for the CDR3: TGTGCCAGCAGCTTTGGGGCAGGGGGTTCGGGCGAGCAGTACTTC.

This chain uses TRBV5-1 with TRBJ2-5, with 7 bases that match TRBD1. Germline CDR1 and CDR2: SGHRS and YFSETQ. There are 14 residues in the CDR3. V was pared by 4 bases and J by 1 base, with 4 bases of the junction left unmatched. The CDR3 nucleotides read TGCGCCAGCAGCCCGGGACAGCTCCAAGAGACCCAGTACTTC. This translates into CASSPGQLQETQYF.

This chain joins TRBV27 and TRBJ2-3; D tentatively fits TRBD1 or TRBD2 (5 bases each). Trimming removed 5 bases from V and 5 bases from J, with 17 bases in between. Germline V gene data show CDR1 as MNHEY and CDR2 as SMNVEV (reference sequence). The CDR3 loop spans 15 amino acids. CDR3 DNA sequence: TGTGCCAGCAGTCTACAGGACTGGCCCCAAGATACGCAGTATTTT. This translates into CASSLQDWPQDTQYF.

V is TRBV6-5 and J is TRBJ2-3; D uncertain. Trimming cost V 0 bases and J 6 bases, with 16 bases left between them. Germline V CDR1 and CDR2: MNHEY, SVGAGI. The CDR3 contains 16 residues. This CDR3 is CASSYSGKGNLDTQYF. As DNA, the CDR3 is TGTGCCAGCAGTTACTCAGGAAAGGGCAATCTGGATACGCAGTATTTT.

In its sample, this clone was seen once. The V call is TRBV13, the J call TRBJ2-5, with 11 bases identical to TRBD1. Germline CDR1 is PRHDT and CDR2 is FYEKMQ (reference sequence). CDR3 length: 15 amino acids. The J segment lost 4 bases and the V segment lost 2 bases, leaving 3 bases of the junction unmatched. CDR3 coding DNA: TGTGCCAGCAGCTTAAGGACAGGGGGCTTAGAGACCCAGTACTTC. Translation: CASSLRTGGLETQYF.

The gene calls are TRBV7-2 and TRBJ2-3; D unclear. The germline V and J ends were trimmed by 5 bases and 2 bases, with 8 bases remaining between them. The length of the CDR3 is 13 residues. Germline lookup yields CDR1 SGHTA and CDR2 FQGNSA. This CDR3 is CASSPKNTDTQYF. CDR3 DNA: TGTGCCAGCAGCCCGAAAAACACAGATACGCAGTATTTT. The variable domain in full, completed from reference TRBV7-2 and TRBJ2-3, reads GAGVSQSPSNKVTEKGKDVELRCDPISGHTALYWYRQSLGQGLEFLIYFQGNSAPDKSGLPSDRFSAERTGGSVSTLTIQRTQQEDSAVYLCASSPKNTDTQYFGPGTRLTVL.

This clone was seen only a few times. The rearrangement links TRBV28 to TRBJ2-4, with a possible D match to TRBD2 (6 bases). CDR3 length equals 14 residues. Trimming stripped 3 bases from V and 7 bases from J, with 13 bases between. CDR1 is MDHEN, CDR2 SYDVKM, per germline. CDR3 in amino acids: CASSFWGLVNIQYF. In DNA, the CDR3 is TGTGCCAGCAGTTTCTGGGGACTTGTCAACATTCAGTACTTC.

J is TRBJ2-5 and V is TRBV9; 14 bases fit TRBD2. The germline V gene has CDR1 SGDLS and CDR2 YYNGEE. The J segment lost 7 bases and the V segment lost 4 bases, leaving 3 bases of the junction unmatched. The CDR3 has 14 amino acids. The CDR3 nucleotides read TGTGCCAGCAGCCCCGGACTAGCGGGGGGGACCCAGTACTTC. It specifies CASSPGLAGGTQYF.

The genes are TRBV7-8 and TRBJ2-7, with 8 bases lining up with TRBD1. After removal of 2 bases from V and 7 bases from J, the junction contained 4 bases not matched to a gene. CDR1 is SGHVS and CDR2 is FQNEAQ in the germline V gene. The CDR3 length is 13 residues. CDR3 DNA sequence: TGTGCCAGCAGCTTATACAGGGGGTTTGAGCAGTACTTC. This gives the protein CASSLYRGFEQYF. The full variable domain, completed using reference TRBV7-8 and TRBJ2-7, is GAGVSQSPRYKVAKRGQDVALRCDPISGHVSLFWYQQALGQGPEFLTYFQNEAQLDKSGLPSDRFFAERPEGSVSTLKIQRTQQEDSAVYLCASSLYRGFEQYFGPGTRLTVT.

This clone has just a few counts. This chain links TRBV19 with TRBJ2-3, with D possibly matching TRBD1 (6 bases). CDR1 and CDR2 from the germline V gene are LNHDA and SQIVND (reference sequence). The CDR3 totals 12 residues. The V gene lost 5 bases and the J gene lost 4 bases, with 7 bases spanning the gap. The CDR3 DNA is TGTGCCAGTAGTCCAGGGGCAGATACGCAGTATTTT. Residues: CASSPGADTQYF.

The gene calls are TRBV5-4 and TRBJ2-5; 9 positions agree with TRBD2. The CDR3 length is 13 residues. V was clipped by 5 bases and J by 5 bases; unmatched bases: 4. Germline assignment: CDR1 SGHNT and CDR2 YYREEE (reference sequence). CDR3 nucleotides: TGTGCCAGCAGTTCCACTAGCGGGGAGACCCAGTACTTC. Translated: CASSSTSGETQYF.

V and J are TRBV11-2 and TRBJ2-1, with D unclear. The CDR3 loop spans 12 amino acids. The germline gives CDR1 SGHAT, CDR2 FQNNGV. V lost 2 bases and J lost 10, with 9 bases in between. The CDR3 nucleotides are TGTGCCAGCAGCTTATCCATGACAGAGCAGTTCTTC. Translating gives CASSLSMTEQFF.

The genes are TRBV4-1 and TRBJ2-3; 7 positions agree with TRBD2. The CDR3 runs to 18 residues. Germline loops: CDR1 MGHRA, CDR2 YSYEKL. The junction had 13 bases not matched to a gene; V was cut back by 0 bases and J by 4 bases. The CDR3, as DNA: TGCGCCAGCAGCCAAGACCGCGCGAGGGGAGGGTCCCCAGATACGCAGTATTTT. Translated, it gives CASSQDRARGGSPDTQYF.

The J gene is TRBJ2-7, the V gene TRBV19; tentatively, D is TRBD2 (5 bases). CDR1 is LNHDA, CDR2 SQIVND, per germline (reference sequence). The V and J ends lost 5 bases and 3 bases respectively, with 14 bases between them. CDR3 length equals 14 residues. CDR3 loop: CASSVLAGSYEQYF. In DNA, the CDR3 is TGTGCCAGTAGTGTGCTTGCGGGTAGCTACGAGCAGTACTTC.